This T cell receptor beta chain was obtained from a study of T cell clonotyping in hematopoietic cell transplantation. General study findings and limits: Pathologically expanded recipient clonotypes increased progressively from day 30 to day 180 as diversity fell. At the given depth, recipient repertoires were over 95% de novo clonotypes.

Sequenced by immunoSEQ multiplex PCR; TCRdb stores in-frame clones only, minus some. Seen here are approximately 25,000 clones, nearly 97% observed once, and the top ten hold approximately 1.5%. Turning to this clone: The antigen is unknown.

The receptor was derived from a man aged 50-60 years in good health. Some clones in this sample may be carry-over from other donors' samples. The material sequenced was peripheral blood mononuclear cells.

Here the CDR3 reads CAISKGDRGDYSNQPQHF. As DNA, the CDR3 is TGTGCCATCTCGAAGGGGGACAGGGGGGATTATAGCAATCAGCCCCAGCATTTT. The chain links TRBV27 to TRBJ1-5, with TRBD1 matching over 11 bases. Trimming removed 10 bases from V and 0 bases from J; junction bases left unmatched: 14. The CDR3 consists of 18 residues. Germline V gives CDR1 MNHEY, CDR2 SMNVEV (reference sequence).